The 25 T cell receptor beta chains reported below all come from one sample, sequenced in a study of T cell responses to AZD1222 COVID-19 vaccine. Data came from immunoSEQ multiplex PCR; TCRdb stores just in-frame clones and leaves some out. The sample has approximately 84,000 clones, around 91% seen once. The specimen comprised peripheral blood, sampled on day 0 of AZD1222 vaccination. The receptor set was obtained from an adult in good health.

This chain joins TRBV4-2 and TRBJ2-1; tentatively, D is TRBD2 (6 bases). The CDR3 has 13 residues. Germline CDR1 reads LGHNA; CDR2 reads YNFKEQ. The ends were cut back, 4 bases at V and 9 bases at J, with 13 bases in the middle. This chain's CDR3 is CASSPRLGSEQFF. The CDR3 nucleotides read TGTGCCAGCAGCCCCCGACTAGGAAGTGAGCAGTTCTTC.

The J gene is TRBJ2-7, the V gene TRBV10-3, with 10 nucleotides matching TRBD1. The CDR3 length is 14 residues. Trimming at V came to 4 bases and at J to 6 bases, leaving 6 bases not matched to a gene. Germline V gives CDR1 ENHRY, CDR2 SYGVKD. The CDR3 sequence is CAISVPGQGSEQYF. The CDR3 DNA is TGTGCCATCAGTGTCCCGGGACAGGGGTCCGAGCAGTACTTC.

V usage is TRBV7-9 and J usage is TRBJ1-2; D remains unclear. The germline gives CDR1 SEHNR, CDR2 FQNEAQ (reference sequence). The CDR3 loop spans 12 amino acids. Trimming left V 5 bases short and J 3 bases short, with 7 bases between. This CDR3 is CASSNRDYGYTF. DNA for the CDR3: TGTGCCAGCAGCAACCGGGACTATGGCTACACCTTC.

The rearrangement joins TRBV24-1 to TRBJ2-1; tentatively, D is TRBD1 (6 bases). Trimming cost V 1 base and J 6 bases, with 9 bases left between them. Per germline, CDR1 KGHDR and CDR2 SFDVKD. The CDR3 consists of 14 residues. In DNA form, the CDR3 reads TGTGCCACCAGTGATTTACAGGGTTCCAATGAGCAGTTCTTC. Its protein product is CATSDLQGSNEQFF.

The rearrangement joins TRBV7-9 to TRBJ1-1; D is uncertain. The CDR3 sequence is 15 residues long. From germline, CDR1 is SEHNR and CDR2 FQNEAQ (reference sequence). V was shortened by 2 bases and J by 0 bases, with 10 bases between the two germline ends. The CDR3 DNA reads TGTGCCAGCAGCTTATTGTCAGTGGTGAACACTGAAGCTTTCTTT. It codes for CASSLLSVVNTEAFF.

The chain combines TRBV27 with TRBJ2-1; a weak D match, TRBD1 (5 bases). This CDR3 spans 13 amino acids. Per germline, CDR1 MNHEY and CDR2 SMNVEV (reference sequence). The V end lost 6 bases, the J end lost 5 bases, and 11 bases lay between the germline ends. Here the CDR3 reads CASSSDRDNEQFF. The DNA for the CDR3 is TGTGCCAGCAGCTCCGACAGAGACAATGAGCAGTTCTTC.

The V call is TRBV19, the J call TRBJ2-3; TRBD2 agrees at 10 bases. CDR1 is LNHDA, CDR2 SQIVND, per germline (reference sequence). With 2 bases clipped from V and 4 bases from J, the junction kept 3 bases outside the gene matches. The CDR3 is 15 amino acids. CDR3 amino acids: CASSILAGVPDTQYF. CDR3 nucleotide sequence: TGTGCCAGTAGTATACTAGCGGGAGTTCCAGATACGCAGTATTTT.

This clone appeared a single time. The chain combines TRBV6-5 with TRBJ1-6; D not resolved. Germline assignment: CDR1 MNHEY and CDR2 SVGAGI. CDR3 size: 12 residues. V was pared by 6 bases and J by 7 bases, with 7 bases between. The CDR3 DNA is TGTGCCAGCAGCTACGGAAATTCACCCCTCCACTTT. Protein: CASSYGNSPLHF.

V usage is TRBV5-1 and J usage is TRBJ2-6, with D possibly matching TRBD2 (6 bases). The CDR3 has 17 amino acids. V was shortened by 0 bases and J by 0 bases, with 10 bases between the two germline ends. Germline assignment: CDR1 SGHRS and CDR2 YFSETQ. This CDR3 reads CASSLAGESSGANVLTF. The CDR3 coding sequence is TGCGCCAGCAGCTTGGCGGGGGAGAGCTCTGGGGCCAACGTCCTGACTTTC.

The CDR3 nucleotides are TGTGCCAGCTCACCAGCGGGAGGGGATGAGACCCAGTACTTC. Protein: CASSPAGGDETQYF. V usage is TRBV18 and J usage is TRBJ2-5; 9 nucleotides match TRBD2. The CDR3 runs to 14 residues. CDR1 is KGHSH, CDR2 LQKENI, per germline. V trimming: 2 bases; J trimming: 5 bases; junction bases outside the gene matches: 3.

The rearrangement links TRBV5-1 to TRBJ2-1, with D unclear. Germline assignment: CDR1 SGHRS and CDR2 YFSETQ. The CDR3 covers 16 residues. The ends were cut back, 0 bases at V and 0 bases at J, with 10 bases in the middle. The CDR3 coding sequence is TGCGCCAGCAGCTTGGAATGGGGTAGCTCCTACAATGAGCAGTTCTTC. Translated: CASSLEWGSSYNEQFF.

The chain links TRBV27 to TRBJ2-1; 12 bases are shared with TRBD2. V was clipped by 8 bases and J by 5 bases; unmatched bases: 4. Germline CDR1 MNHEY, CDR2 SMNVEV (reference sequence). The length of the CDR3 is 14 residues. CDR3 sequence (DNA): TGTGCCAGCGGCCGACTAGCGGGAGACAATGAGCAGTTCTTC. Its translation: CASGRLAGDNEQFF.

The chain uses TRBV6-1 and TRBJ1-1; D is ambiguous. This CDR3 is built from 14 residues. CDR1 and CDR2 from the germline V gene are MNHNS and SASEGT. V lost 2 bases and J 4 bases, leaving 11 bases between the germline ends. The CDR3 loop reads CASSESRSLTEAFF. The DNA of the CDR3 is TGTGCCAGCAGTGAATCCAGGAGTCTCACTGAAGCTTTCTTT.

The chain has TRBV5-3 and TRBJ2-7, with a tentative D call TRBD1 (6 bases). TRBV5-3 is treated as an ORF (open reading frame) with a function not yet certain. Trimming cost V 3 bases and J 0 bases, with 16 bases left between them. The CDR3 totals 16 residues. The CDR3, as DNA: TGTGCCAGAAGCTCCAACGAGACAGGCACCTCCTACGAGCAGTACTTC. The encoded protein is CARSSNETGTSYEQYF.

The rearrangement links TRBV9 to TRBJ2-2; 8 bases fit TRBD2. The CDR3 totals 15 residues. The V segment lost 0 bases and the J segment 5 bases; nucleotides outside the gene matches: 3. Germline CDR1 SGDLS, CDR2 YYNGEE. CDR3 sequence (DNA): TGTGCCAGCAGCGTAGGACTAGCGTGGACCGGGGAGCTGTTTTTT. As protein: CASSVGLAWTGELFF.

The chain uses TRBV7-2 and TRBJ1-5; a weak D match, TRBD1 (6 bases). Germline-derived CDR1 and CDR2 are SGHTA and FQGNSA. The CDR3 runs to 13 residues. V was pared by 9 bases and J by 5 bases, with 14 bases between. The CDR3 nucleotides read TGTGCCAGTCAGGACAGACTAGATCAGCCCCAGCATTTT. It encodes CASQDRLDQPQHF.

This chain uses TRBV6-6 with TRBJ1-6; D remains unclear. V lost 8 bases, J lost 5 bases, and 10 bases lay in between. Germline CDR1 and CDR2: MNHNY and SVGAGI (reference sequence). The CDR3 covers 13 residues. The CDR3 here is CASRQINNSPLHF. CDR3 sequence (DNA): TGTGCCAGCCGTCAGATTAATAATTCACCCCTCCACTTT.

The chain uses TRBV2 and TRBJ1-2; 8 bases are shared with TRBD1. Germline CDR1 and CDR2: SNHLY and FYNNEI. The length of the CDR3 is 13 residues. The J segment lost 4 bases and the V segment lost 6 bases, leaving 4 bases of the junction unmatched. The CDR3 DNA follows: TGTGCCAGCAGGCAGGGGGCCCTCTATGGCTACACCTTC. It is translated as CASRQGALYGYTF. Variable domain in full (rest from reference TRBV2 and TRBJ1-2): EPEVTQTPSHQVTQMGQEVILRCVPISNHLYFYWYRQILGQKVEFLVSFYNNEISEKSEIFDDQFSVERPDGSNFTLKIRSTKLEDSAMYFCASRQGALYGYTFGSGTRLTVV.

The genes are TRBV4-2 and TRBJ1-2; no firm D call. V was clipped by 7 bases and J by 2 bases, with 14 bases between them. This CDR3 region has 14 residues. From germline, CDR1 is LGHNA and CDR2 YNFKEQ. CDR3 region: CASNDKGSNYGYTF. CDR3 bases: TGTGCCAGCAACGATAAAGGGTCGAACTATGGCTACACCTTC.

The genes are TRBV5-1 and TRBJ1-4; 11 bases agree with TRBD1. The V gene's germline CDR1 is SGHRS and CDR2 YFSETQ. This CDR3 region has 15 residues. Trimming at V came to 4 bases and at J to 4 bases, leaving 3 bases not matched to a gene. In DNA, the CDR3 is TGCGCCAGCAGCCCGGACAGGGGGCTTAATGAAAAACTGTTTTTT. It translates to CASSPDRGLNEKLFF.

The CDR3 reads CSVEVLSVAGADTQYF. DNA of the CDR3: TGCAGCGTTGAAGTTTTGTCGGTAGCGGGAGCAGATACGCAGTATTTT. The J gene is TRBJ2-3, the V gene TRBV29-1; 9 positions agree with TRBD2. Trimming took 1 base from V and 4 from J; bases not matched to a gene: 9. CDR3 length: 16 residues. Germline values: CDR1 SQVTM, CDR2 ANQGSEA.

This clone was picked up one time. The V and J genes are TRBV4-1 and TRBJ2-3, with a possible D match to TRBD2 (5 bases). Trimming shortened V by 4 bases and J by 6 bases, and 17 bases separated the two germline ends. CDR3 length: 15 amino acids. CDR1 and CDR2 from the germline V gene are MGHRA and YSYEKL. CDR3 DNA: TGCGCCAGCAGCCCCCACGGACTGGCAGCGGATACGCAGTATTTT. Translation: CASSPHGLAADTQYF.

The rearrangement links TRBV28 to TRBJ2-7; D perhaps matches TRBD2 (6 bases). The V gene lost 7 bases and the J gene lost 8 bases, with 24 bases spanning the gap. Germline CDR1 is MDHEN and CDR2 is SYDVKM. There are 15 residues in the CDR3. Written as DNA, the CDR3 is TGTGCCAGCACCCCCCCCGCGGGGTCCGCTATGAAGCAGTACTTC. This codes for CASTPPAGSAMKQYF.

This chain uses TRBV30 with TRBJ1-5; D unresolved. The germline V gene has CDR1 GTSNPN and CDR2 SVGIG (reference sequence). The CDR3 length is 18 residues. Trimming pared 0 bases from V and 2 bases from J, leaving 20 bases between. CDR3: CAWSVRPGERKGNQPQHF. The CDR3 DNA follows: TGTGCCTGGAGTGTGAGGCCCGGGGAGCGAAAGGGCAATCAGCCCCAGCATTTT.

The V and J genes are TRBV5-4 and TRBJ1-1, with 7 bases lining up with TRBD1. The germline V gene encodes CDR1 SGHNT and CDR2 YYREEE (reference sequence). The CDR3 extends over 15 amino acids. V lost 0 bases and J lost 5; bases outside the gene matches: 7. CDR3 protein: CASSLALAGGTEAFF. Written as DNA, the CDR3 is TGTGCCAGCAGCTTGGCATTGGCAGGGGGTACTGAAGCTTTCTTT.